This T cell receptor beta chain was captured in a study of PD-L1 blockade in urothelial cancer. The CDR3 has 16 amino acids. Method: immunoSEQ multiplex PCR; TCRdb's copy keeps in-frame clones and lacks some. The profile shows about 35,000 clones, around 80% of them singletons. Material: PBMCs, obtained around atezolizumab (anti-PD-L1) treatment. This sequence joins TRBV21-1 and TRBJ2-2; TRBD2, as called in the table, went unchecked against the DNA. TRBV21-1 is classified as a pseudogene. The source of this sequence is a man aged 70-80 years with urothelial cancer. CDR3 sequence: CASSKGPAGETGELFF. CDR3 nucleotides: TGTGCCAGCAGCAAAGGTCCAGCGGGAGAGACCGGGGAGCTGTTTTTT.